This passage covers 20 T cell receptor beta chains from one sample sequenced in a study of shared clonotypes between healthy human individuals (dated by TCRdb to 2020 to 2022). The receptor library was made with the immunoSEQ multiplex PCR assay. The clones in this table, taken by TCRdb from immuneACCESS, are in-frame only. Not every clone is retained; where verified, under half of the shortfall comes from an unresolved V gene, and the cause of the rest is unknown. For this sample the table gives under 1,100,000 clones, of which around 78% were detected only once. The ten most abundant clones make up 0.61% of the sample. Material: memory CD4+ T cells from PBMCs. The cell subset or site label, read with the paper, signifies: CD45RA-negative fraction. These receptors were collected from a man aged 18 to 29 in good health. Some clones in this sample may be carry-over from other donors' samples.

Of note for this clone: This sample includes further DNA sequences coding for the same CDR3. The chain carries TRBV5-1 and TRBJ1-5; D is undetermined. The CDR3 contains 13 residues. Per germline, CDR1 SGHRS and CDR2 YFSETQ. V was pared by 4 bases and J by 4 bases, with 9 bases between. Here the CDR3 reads CASSLGSNQPQHF. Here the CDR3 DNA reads TGCGCCAGCAGCCTAGGGAGTAATCAGCCCCAGCATTTT.

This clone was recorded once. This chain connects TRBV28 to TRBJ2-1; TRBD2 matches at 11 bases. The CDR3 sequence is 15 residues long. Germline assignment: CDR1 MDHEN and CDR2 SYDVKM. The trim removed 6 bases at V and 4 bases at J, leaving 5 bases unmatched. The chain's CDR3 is CASRPGTSGYNEQFF. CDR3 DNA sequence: TGTGCCAGCAGGCCCGGGACTAGCGGATACAATGAGCAGTTCTTC.

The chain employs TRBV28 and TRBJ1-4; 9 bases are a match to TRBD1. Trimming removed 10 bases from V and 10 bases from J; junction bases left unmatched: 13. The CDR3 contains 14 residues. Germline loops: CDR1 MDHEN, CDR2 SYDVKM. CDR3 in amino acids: CATAPGTGTAKLFF. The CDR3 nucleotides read TGTGCCACGGCCCCCGGGACAGGGACGGCAAAACTGTTTTTT.

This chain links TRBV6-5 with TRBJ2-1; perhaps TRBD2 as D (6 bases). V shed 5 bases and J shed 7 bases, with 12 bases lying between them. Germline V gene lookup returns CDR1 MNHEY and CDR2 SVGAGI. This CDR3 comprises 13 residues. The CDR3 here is CASSQRRDNEQFF. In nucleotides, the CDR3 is TGTGCCAGCAGTCAACGGCGGGATAATGAGCAGTTCTTC.

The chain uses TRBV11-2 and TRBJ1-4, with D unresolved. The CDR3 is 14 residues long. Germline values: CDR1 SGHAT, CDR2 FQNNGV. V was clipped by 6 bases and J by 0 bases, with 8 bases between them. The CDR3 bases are TGTGCCAGCAGTCGGGAGGCAACTAATGAAAAACTGTTTTTT. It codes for CASSREATNEKLFF.

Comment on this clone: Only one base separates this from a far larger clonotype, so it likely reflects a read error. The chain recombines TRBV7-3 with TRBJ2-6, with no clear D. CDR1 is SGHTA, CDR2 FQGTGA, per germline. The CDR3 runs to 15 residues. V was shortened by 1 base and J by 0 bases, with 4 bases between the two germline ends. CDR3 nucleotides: TGTGCCAGCAGCTTAAGGGGCTCTGGGGCCAACGTCCTGACTTTC. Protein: CASSLRGSGANVLTF.

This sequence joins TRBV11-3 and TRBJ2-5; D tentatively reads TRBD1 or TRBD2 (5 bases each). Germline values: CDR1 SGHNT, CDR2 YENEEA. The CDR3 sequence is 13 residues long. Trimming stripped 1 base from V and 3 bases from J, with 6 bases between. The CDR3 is CASSLGGKETQYF. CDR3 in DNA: TGTGCCAGCAGCTTAGGGGGGAAAGAGACCCAGTACTTC.

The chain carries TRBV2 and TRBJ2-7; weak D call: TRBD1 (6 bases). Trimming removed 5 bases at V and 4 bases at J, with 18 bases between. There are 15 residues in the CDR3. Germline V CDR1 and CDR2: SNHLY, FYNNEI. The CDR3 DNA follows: TGTGCCAGCAGTCTTGATCCGACAGGTGGATACGAGCAGTACTTC. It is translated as CASSLDPTGGYEQYF.

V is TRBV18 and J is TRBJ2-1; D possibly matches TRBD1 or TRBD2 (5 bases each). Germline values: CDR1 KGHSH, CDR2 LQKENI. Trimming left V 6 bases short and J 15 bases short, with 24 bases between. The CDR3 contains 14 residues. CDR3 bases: TGTGCCAGCTCCCTCCGGGACCCTCCCAGGACGGGGTTCTTC. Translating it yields CASSLRDPPRTGFF.

Here the CDR3 DNA reads TGTGCCAGCAGCCTCCGGCTGGGGGACGCTTTCTTT. Amino acid sequence: CASSLRLGDAFF. V gene TRBV7-8 combines with J gene TRBJ1-1; a possible D gene is TRBD1 (5 bases). This CDR3 contains 12 residues. V was cut by 5 bases and J by 11 bases, with 15 bases left in between. CDR1 and CDR2 (germline): SGHVS, FQNEAQ.

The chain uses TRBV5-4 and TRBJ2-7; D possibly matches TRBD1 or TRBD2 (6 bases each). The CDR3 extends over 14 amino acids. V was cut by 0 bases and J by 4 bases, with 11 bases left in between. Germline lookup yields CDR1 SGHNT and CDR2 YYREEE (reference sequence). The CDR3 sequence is CASSLVGGIYEQYF. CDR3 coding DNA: TGTGCCAGCAGCTTGGTCGGGGGCATTTACGAGCAGTACTTC.

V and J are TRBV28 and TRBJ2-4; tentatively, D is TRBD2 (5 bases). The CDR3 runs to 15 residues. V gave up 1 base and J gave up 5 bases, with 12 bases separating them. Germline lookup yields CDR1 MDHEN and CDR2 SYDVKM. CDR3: CASSLLGSAENIQYF. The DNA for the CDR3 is TGTGCCAGCAGTTTATTGGGGAGCGCGGAAAACATTCAGTACTTC.

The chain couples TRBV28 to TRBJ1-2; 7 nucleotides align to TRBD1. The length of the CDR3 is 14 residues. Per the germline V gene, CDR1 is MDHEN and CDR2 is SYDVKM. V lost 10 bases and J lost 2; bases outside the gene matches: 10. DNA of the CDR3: TGTGCCACCAAACCCCGGGACAGAAACTATGGCTACACCTTC. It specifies CATKPRDRNYGYTF.

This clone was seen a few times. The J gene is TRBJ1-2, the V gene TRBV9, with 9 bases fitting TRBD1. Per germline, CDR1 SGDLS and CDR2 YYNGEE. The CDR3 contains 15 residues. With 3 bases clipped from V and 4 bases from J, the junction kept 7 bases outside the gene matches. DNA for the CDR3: TGTGCCAGCAGCGCCCGGGGGGGACAGGGCTATGGCTACACCTTC. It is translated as CASSARGGQGYGYTF. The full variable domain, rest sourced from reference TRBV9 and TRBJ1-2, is DSGVTQTPKHLITATGQRVTLRCSPRSGDLSVYWYQQSLDQGLQFLIQYYNGEERAKGNILERFSAQQFPDLHSELNLSSLELGDSALYFCASSARGGQGYGYTFGSGTRLTVV.

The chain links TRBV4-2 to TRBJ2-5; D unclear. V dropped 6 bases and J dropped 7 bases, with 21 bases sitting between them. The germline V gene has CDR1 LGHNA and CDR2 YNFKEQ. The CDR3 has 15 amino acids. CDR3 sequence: CASRPTPYQETTQYF. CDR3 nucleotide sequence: TGTGCCAGCAGACCGACGCCCTACCAAGAGACGACCCAGTACTTC.

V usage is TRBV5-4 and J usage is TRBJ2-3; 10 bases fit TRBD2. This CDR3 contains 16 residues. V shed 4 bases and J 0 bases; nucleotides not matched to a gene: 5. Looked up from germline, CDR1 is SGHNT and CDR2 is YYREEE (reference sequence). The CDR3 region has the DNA TGTGCCAGCAGCGTAACTAGCGGGACGAGCACAGATACGCAGTATTTT. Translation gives CASSVTSGTSTDTQYF.

The CDR3 here is CASTTGTADTGELFF. CDR3 DNA sequence: TGCGCCAGCACCACCGGGACAGCGGACACCGGGGAGCTGTTTTTT. The chain uses TRBV5-1 and TRBJ2-2; 7 bases map to TRBD1. This CDR3 is 15 amino acids long. Germline trimming cut 6 bases from V and 3 bases from J; bases unmatched to any gene: 8. CDR1 SGHRS and CDR2 YFSETQ come from the germline V gene.

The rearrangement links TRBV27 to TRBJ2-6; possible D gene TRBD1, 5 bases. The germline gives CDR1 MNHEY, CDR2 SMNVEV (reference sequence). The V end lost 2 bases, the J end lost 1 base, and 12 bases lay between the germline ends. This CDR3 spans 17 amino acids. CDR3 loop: CASSLGNKGSGANVLTF. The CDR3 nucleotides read TGTGCCAGCAGTTTAGGAAACAAGGGGTCTGGGGCCAACGTCCTGACTTTC. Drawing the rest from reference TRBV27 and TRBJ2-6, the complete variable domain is EAQVTQNPRYLITVTGKKLTVTCSQNMNHEYMSWYRQDPGLGLRQIYYSMNVEVTDKGDVPEGYKVSRKEKRNFPLILESPSPNQTSLYFCASSLGNKGSGANVLTFGAGSRLTVL.

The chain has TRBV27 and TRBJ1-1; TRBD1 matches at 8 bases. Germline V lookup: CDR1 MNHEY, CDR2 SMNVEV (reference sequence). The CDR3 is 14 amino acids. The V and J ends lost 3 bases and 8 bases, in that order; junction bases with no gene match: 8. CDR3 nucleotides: TGTGCCAGCAGTTTCCGACAGGGGAGCAAGGAAGCTTTCTTT. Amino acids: CASSFRQGSKEAFF.

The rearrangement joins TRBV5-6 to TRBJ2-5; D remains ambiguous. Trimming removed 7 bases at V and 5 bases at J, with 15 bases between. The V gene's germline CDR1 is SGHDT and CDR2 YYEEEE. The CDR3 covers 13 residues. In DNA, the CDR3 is TGTGCCAGCGGATACTTTGGATTCGAGACCCAGTACTTC. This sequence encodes CASGYFGFETQYF.